This TCR beta chain was documented in a study of shared clonotypes between healthy human individuals. The overall study: Each donor's CD8 memory used one plate, CD8 naive two, each CD4 subset three. Study findings and constraints: Clonotype sharing across a few donors was observed for around 4.5% of naive CD4 clonotypes.

The split of CD4+ cells yielded CD45RA+ naive and CD45RA-negative memory subsets. As to this clone: What it binds is unknown.

This CDR3 has 15 residues. The V end lost 4 bases, the J end lost 2 bases, and 12 bases lay between the germline ends. Germline CDR1 and CDR2: SGHRS and YFSETQ. Data came from immunoSEQ multiplex PCR; TCRdb stores just in-frame clones and leaves some out. The sample holds around 2.5 million clones, 80% to 95% seen once. J is TRBJ2-2 and V is TRBV5-1, with a tentative D call TRBD2 (6 bases). The receptor was isolated from a man aged 18 to 30 in good health. Some clones in this sample may be carry-over from other donors' samples. The sample consisted of naive CD4+ T cells from PBMCs. As to subset: CD45RA+ positively selected. The CDR3 region is CASSETRVNTGELFF. The CDR3 region has the DNA TGCGCCAGCAGCGAGACTAGAGTTAACACCGGGGAGCTGTTTTTT.